This T cell receptor (beta chain) was found in a study of blood T cell repertoires in COVID-19. Study in general: COVID-19 samples from acute and convalescent phases originated in the United States, Italy and Spain. Nucleic acid was either cDNA or gDNA, and it came from T cells, B-cell-depleted T cells, or PBMCs.

This CDR3 contains 15 residues. Germline assignment: CDR1 PRHDT and CDR2 FYEKMQ (reference sequence). Trimming removed 0 bases from V and 5 bases from J; junction bases left unmatched: 5. Original processing methods: Reference gene primers were amplified, and this amplification served to estimate nucleated cell counts. Profiled with immunoSEQ multiplex PCR; TCRdb holds only in-frame clones, not every one. For V, J and clone size, that table is used; D and trimming come from the DNA. The sample shows about 110,000 clones, 75% to 90% of them seen only once. This clonotype originated in a woman aged 45 to 65 with acute or convalescent COVID-19. The chain links TRBV13 to TRBJ2-5, with 8 positions matching TRBD1. Sequenced input: peripheral blood. This CDR3 is CASSLGAGGMETQYF. The CDR3, as DNA: TGTGCCAGCAGCTTAGGGGCAGGGGGCATGGAGACCCAGTACTTC.